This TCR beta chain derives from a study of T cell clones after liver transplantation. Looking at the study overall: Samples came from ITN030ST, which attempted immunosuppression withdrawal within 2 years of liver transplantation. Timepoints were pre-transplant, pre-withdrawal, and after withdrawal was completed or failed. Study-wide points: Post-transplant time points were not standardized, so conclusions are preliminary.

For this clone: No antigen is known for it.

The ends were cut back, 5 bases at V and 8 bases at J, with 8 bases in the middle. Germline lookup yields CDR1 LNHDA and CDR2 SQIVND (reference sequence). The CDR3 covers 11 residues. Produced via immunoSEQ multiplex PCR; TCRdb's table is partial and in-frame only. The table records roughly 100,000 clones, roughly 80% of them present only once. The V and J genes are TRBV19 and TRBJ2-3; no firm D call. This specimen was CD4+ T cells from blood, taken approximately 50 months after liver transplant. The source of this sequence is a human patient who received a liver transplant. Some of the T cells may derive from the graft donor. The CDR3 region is CASSHQVTQYF. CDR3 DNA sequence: TGTGCCAGTAGTCATCAAGTTACGCAGTATTTT.